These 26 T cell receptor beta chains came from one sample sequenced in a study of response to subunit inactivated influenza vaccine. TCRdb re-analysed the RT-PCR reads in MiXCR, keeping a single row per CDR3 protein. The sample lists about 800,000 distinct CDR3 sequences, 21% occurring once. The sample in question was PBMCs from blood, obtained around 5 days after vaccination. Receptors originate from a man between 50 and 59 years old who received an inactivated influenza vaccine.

The CDR3 bases are TGTGCCACCAGTGAACCTGGGGGAGGGTCCTACAATGAGCAGTTCTTC. Translated: CATSEPGGGSYNEQFF. The chain carries TRBV24-1 and TRBJ2-1; 7 bases are a match to TRBD2. Germline CDR1 is KGHDR and CDR2 is SFDVKD. The ends lost 4 bases at V and 1 base at J; junction bases unmatched: 6. This CDR3 has 16 amino acids.

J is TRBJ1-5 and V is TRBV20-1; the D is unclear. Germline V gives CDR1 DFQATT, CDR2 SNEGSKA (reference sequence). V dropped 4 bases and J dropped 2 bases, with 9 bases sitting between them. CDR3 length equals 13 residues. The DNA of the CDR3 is TGCAGTGCTACGGGCATGGGCAATCAGCCCCAGCATTTT. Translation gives CSATGMGNQPQHF.

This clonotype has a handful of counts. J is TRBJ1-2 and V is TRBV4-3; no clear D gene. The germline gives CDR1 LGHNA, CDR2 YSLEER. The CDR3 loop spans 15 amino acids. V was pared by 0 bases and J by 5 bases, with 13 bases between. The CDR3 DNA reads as TGCGCCAGCAGCCAAGATAGCAACGGAGTGTATGGCTACACCTTC. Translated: CASSQDSNGVYGYTF.

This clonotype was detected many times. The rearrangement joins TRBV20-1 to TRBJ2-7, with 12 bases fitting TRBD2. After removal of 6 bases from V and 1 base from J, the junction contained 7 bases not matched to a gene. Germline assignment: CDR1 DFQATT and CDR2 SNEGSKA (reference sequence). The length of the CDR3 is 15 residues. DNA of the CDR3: TGCAGTGCCCCCGGGACTAGCGGGTTTTCCTACGAGCAGTACTTC. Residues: CSAPGTSGFSYEQYF.

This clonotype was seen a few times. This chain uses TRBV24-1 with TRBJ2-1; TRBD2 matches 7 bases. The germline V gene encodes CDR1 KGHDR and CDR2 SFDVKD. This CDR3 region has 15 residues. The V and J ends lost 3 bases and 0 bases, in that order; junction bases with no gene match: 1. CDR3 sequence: CATSDTSASYNEQFF. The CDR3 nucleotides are TGTGCCACCAGTGATACTAGCGCCTCCTACAATGAGCAGTTCTTC.

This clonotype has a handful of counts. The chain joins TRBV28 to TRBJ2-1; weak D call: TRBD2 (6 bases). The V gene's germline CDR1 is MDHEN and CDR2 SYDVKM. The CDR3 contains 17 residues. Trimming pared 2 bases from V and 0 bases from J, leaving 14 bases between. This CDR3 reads CASSLKVAAYSYNEQFF. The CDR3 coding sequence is TGTGCCAGCAGTTTAAAGGTAGCGGCCTACTCCTACAATGAGCAGTTCTTC.

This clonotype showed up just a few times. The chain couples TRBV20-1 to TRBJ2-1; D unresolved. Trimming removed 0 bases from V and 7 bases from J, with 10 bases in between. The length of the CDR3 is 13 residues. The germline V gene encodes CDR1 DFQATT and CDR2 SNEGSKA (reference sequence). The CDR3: CSARDLFRNEQFF. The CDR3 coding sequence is TGCAGTGCTAGAGACCTATTTAGGAATGAGCAGTTCTTC.

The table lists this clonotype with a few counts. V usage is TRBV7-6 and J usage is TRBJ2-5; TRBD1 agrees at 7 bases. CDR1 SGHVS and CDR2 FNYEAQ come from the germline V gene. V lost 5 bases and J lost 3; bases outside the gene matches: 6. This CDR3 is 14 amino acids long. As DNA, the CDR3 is TGTGCCAGCAGCCCGGTCGGGACAGAAGAGACCCAGTACTTC. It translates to CASSPVGTEETQYF.

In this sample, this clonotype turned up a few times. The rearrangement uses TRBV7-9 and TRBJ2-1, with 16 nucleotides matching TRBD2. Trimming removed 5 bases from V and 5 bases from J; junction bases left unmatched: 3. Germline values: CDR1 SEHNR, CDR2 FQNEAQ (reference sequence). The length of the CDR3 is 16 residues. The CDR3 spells CASSSGTSGGDNEQFF. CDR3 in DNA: TGTGCCAGCAGCAGCGGGACTAGCGGGGGGGACAATGAGCAGTTCTTC.

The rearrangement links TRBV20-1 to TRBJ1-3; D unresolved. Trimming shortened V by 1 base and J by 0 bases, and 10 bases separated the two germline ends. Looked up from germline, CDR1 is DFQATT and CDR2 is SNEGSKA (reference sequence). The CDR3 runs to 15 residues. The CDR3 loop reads CSARVSVSSGNTIYF. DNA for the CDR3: TGCAGTGCTAGAGTCTCCGTTAGCTCTGGAAACACCATATATTTT.

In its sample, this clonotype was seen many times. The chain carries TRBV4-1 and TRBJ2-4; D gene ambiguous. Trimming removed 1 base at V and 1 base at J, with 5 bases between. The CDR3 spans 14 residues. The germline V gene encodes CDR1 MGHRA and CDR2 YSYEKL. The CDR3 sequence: CASSQGWAKNIQYF. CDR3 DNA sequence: TGCGCCAGCAGCCAAGGGTGGGCCAAAAACATTCAGTACTTC.

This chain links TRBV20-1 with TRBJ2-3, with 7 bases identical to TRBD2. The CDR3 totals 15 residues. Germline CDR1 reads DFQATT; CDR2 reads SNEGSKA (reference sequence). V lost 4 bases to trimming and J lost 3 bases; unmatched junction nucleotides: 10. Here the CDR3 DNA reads TGCAGTGCTACCGGGGACTATCAAGGTACAGATACGCAGTATTTT. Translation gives CSATGDYQGTDTQYF.

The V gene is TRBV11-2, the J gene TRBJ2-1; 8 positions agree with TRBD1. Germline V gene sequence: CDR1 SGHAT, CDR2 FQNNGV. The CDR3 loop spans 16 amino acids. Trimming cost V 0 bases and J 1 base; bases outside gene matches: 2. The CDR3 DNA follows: TGTGCCAGCAGCTTAGATCGGACAGGGTCCTACAATGAGCAGTTCTTC. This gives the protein CASSLDRTGSYNEQFF. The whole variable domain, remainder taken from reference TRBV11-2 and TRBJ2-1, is EAGVAQSPRYKIIEKRQSVAFWCNPISGHATLYWYQQILGQGPKLLIQFQNNGVVDDSQLPKDRFSAERLKGVDSTLKIQPAKLEDSAVYLCASSLDRTGSYNEQFFGPGTRLTVL.

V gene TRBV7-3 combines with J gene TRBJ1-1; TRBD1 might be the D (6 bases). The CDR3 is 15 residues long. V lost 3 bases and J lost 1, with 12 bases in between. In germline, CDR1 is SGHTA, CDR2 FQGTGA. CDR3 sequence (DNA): TGTGCCAGCAGCTTGACGAGGACAGCGAACACTGAAGCTTTCTTT. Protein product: CASSLTRTANTEAFF.

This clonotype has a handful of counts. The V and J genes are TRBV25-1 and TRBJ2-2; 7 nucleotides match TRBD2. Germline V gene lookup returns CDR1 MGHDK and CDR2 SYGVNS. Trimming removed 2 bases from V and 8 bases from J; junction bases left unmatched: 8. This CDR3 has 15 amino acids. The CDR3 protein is CASSEGASGGGELFF. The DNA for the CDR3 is TGTGCCAGCAGTGAAGGGGCTAGCGGCGGTGGGGAGCTGTTTTTT.

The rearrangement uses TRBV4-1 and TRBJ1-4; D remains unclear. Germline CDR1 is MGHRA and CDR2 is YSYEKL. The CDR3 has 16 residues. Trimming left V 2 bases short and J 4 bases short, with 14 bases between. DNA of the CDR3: TGCGCCAGCAGCCAAAGACGGGTATCGGGTAATGAAAAACTGTTTTTT. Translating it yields CASSQRRVSGNEKLFF.

CDR3 DNA: TGTGCCACCAGTGGACTTCGGACTGAGCTGTTTTTT. Amino acids: CATSGLRTELFF. The chain recombines TRBV24-1 with TRBJ2-2, with D possibly matching TRBD2 (5 bases). The CDR3 is made up of 12 amino acids. Germline CDR1 and CDR2: KGHDR and SFDVKD. V was trimmed by 5 bases and J by 11 bases, leaving 11 bases between them.

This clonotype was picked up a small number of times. The CDR3 is CSVERGWGSEQYF. CDR3 DNA sequence: TGCAGCGTTGAAAGGGGGTGGGGGAGTGAGCAGTACTTC. This sequence joins TRBV29-1 and TRBJ2-7; weak D call: TRBD1 (6 bases). There are 13 residues in the CDR3. Germline assignment: CDR1 SQVTM and CDR2 ANQGSEA. The V end was cut by 2 bases, the J end by 7 bases, with 15 bases between.

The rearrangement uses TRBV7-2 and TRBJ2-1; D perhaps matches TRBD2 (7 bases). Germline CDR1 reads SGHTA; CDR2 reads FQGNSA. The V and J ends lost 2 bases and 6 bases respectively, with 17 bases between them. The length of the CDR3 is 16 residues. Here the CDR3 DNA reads TGTGCCAGCAGCTTATTTGGGGGGGCGCTGAGCAATGAGCAGTTCTTC. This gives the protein CASSLFGGALSNEQFF.

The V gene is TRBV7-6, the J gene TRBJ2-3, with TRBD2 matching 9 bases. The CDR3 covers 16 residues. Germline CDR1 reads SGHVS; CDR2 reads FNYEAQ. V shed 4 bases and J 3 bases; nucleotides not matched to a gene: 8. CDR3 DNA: TGTGCCAGCAGCTACCTAGCGGGACGAGGAACAGATACGCAGTATTTT. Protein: CASSYLAGRGTDTQYF. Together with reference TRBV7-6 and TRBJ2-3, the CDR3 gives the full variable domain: GAGVSQSPRYKVTKRGQDVALRCDPISGHVSLYWYRQALGQGPEFLTYFNYEAQQDKSGLPNDRFSAERPEGSISTLTIQRTEQRDSAMYRCASSYLAGRGTDTQYFGPGTRLTVL.

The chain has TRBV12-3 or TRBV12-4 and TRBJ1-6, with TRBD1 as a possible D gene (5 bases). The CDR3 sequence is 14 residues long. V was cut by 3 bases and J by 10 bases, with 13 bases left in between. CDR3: CASSLSRVSSPLHF. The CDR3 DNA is TGTGCCAGCAGTTTGTCCAGGGTGAGCTCACCCCTCCACTTT.

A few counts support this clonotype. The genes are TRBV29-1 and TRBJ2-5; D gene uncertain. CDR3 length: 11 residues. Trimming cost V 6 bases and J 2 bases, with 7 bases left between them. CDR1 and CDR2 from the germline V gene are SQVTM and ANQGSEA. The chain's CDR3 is CSVLFQETQYF. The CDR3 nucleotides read TGCAGCGTCCTTTTTCAAGAGACCCAGTACTTC.

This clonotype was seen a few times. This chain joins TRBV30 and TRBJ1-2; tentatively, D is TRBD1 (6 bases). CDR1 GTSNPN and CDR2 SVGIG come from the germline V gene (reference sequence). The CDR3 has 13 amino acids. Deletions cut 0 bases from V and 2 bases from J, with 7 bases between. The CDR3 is CAWSVTGNYGYTF. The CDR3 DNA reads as TGTGCCTGGAGTGTTACAGGGAACTATGGCTACACCTTC.

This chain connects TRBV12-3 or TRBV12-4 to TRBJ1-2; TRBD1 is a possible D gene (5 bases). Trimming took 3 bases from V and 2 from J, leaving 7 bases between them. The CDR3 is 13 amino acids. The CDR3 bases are TGTGCCAGCAGTTTTCGACAGAACTATGGCTACACCTTC. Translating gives CASSFRQNYGYTF.

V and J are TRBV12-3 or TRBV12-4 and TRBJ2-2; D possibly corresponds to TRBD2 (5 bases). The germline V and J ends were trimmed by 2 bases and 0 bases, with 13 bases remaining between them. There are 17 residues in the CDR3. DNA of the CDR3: TGTGCCAGCAGTTTATGGCCCGGGGAAGCGAACACCGGGGAGCTGTTTTTT. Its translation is CASSLWPGEANTGELFF.

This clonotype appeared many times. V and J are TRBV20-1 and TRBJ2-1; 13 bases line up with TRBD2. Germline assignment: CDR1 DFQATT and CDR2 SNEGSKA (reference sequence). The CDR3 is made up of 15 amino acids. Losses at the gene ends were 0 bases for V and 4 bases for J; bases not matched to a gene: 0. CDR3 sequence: CSAREGLAGYNEQFF. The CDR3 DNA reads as TGCAGTGCTAGAGAGGGACTAGCGGGATACAATGAGCAGTTCTTC.